This T cell receptor beta chain was obtained from a study of blood T cell repertoires in COVID-19. Study in general: Some COVID-19 samples were acute and others convalescent; all came from the United States, Italy and Spain.

CDR3 length: 18 amino acids. J gave up 2 bases and V 7 bases, and 11 bases lay outside the gene matches. Germline CDR1 reads LGHNT; CDR2 reads FRNRAP. Original analysis: For nucleated cells, counts were estimated from reference gene primer amplification. TCRdb keeps only in-frame clones here, not all; method: immunoSEQ multiplex PCR. For V, J and clone size, that table is used; D and trimming come from the DNA. Found here are 180,000 or so clones, 82% of them singletons; the top ten hold roughly 11%. Individuals aged 18 to 89 years were recruited from about two dozen US areas. Grouping used clinical history reported by participants in a survey and questionnaire.

Sequencing used PBMCs or T cells enriched from blood (not recorded which). The chain has TRBV12-5 and TRBJ2-6, with 10 bases identical to TRBD1. The receptor was isolated from a man aged 50 to 59 who had recovered from COVID-19. For the CDR3, the DNA is TGTGCTAGTGTTTTACCTAGGACAGGGGGGGCTGGGGCCAACGTCCTGACTTTC. Its translation: CASVLPRTGGAGANVLTF.